The 9 T cell receptor beta chains below were found in one sample sequenced in a study of spatial heterogeneity in lung cancer. TCRdb independently ran MiXCR on the 5' RACE reads; one entry per CDR3 protein. This sample carries about 21,000 distinct CDR3 sequences, around 4.3% of them seen once, and the ten largest clones take around 7%. The time point here: sample taken at primary tumor resection. Source: PBMCs, taken at surgery. The receptors shown here come from a male donor with early-stage non-small cell lung cancer.

In its sample, this clonotype was seen many times. The chain carries TRBV3-1 and TRBJ2-5, with 10 bases matching TRBD2. CDR3 length: 15 amino acids. Trimming removed 2 bases from V and 4 bases from J; junction bases left unmatched: 4. Germline V gives CDR1 LGHDT, CDR2 YNNKEL (reference sequence). The CDR3 DNA reads as TGTGCCAGCAGCCAATCGGCTAGCGGGGGAGAGACCCAGTACTTC. Translation: CASSQSASGGETQYF.

This clonotype was detected many times. This chain uses TRBV29-1 with TRBJ2-7; D may be TRBD2 (5 bases). The CDR3 has 12 residues. V was clipped by 6 bases and J by 3 bases, with 12 bases between them. The V gene's germline CDR1 is SQVTM and CDR2 ANQGSEA. CDR3 nucleotide sequence: TGCAGCGTAGGGAGTAGGAACTACGAGCAGTACTTC. Translation: CSVGSRNYEQYF.

This clonotype was detected many times. The rearrangement joins TRBV12-3 or TRBV12-4 to TRBJ1-5, with 9 positions matching TRBD1. V was pared by 5 bases and J by 4 bases, with 6 bases of the junction left unmatched. The CDR3 contains 15 residues. CDR3 region: CASSQPGQGNQPQHF. The CDR3 region has the DNA TGTGCCAGCAGTCAACCGGGACAGGGTAATCAGCCCCAGCATTTT.

Ten or more counts support this clonotype. This sequence joins TRBV7-9 and TRBJ1-4; D uncertain. The CDR3 loop spans 14 amino acids. With 3 bases removed from V and 4 bases from J, the gap between germline ends came to 9 bases. Germline V gene sequence: CDR1 SEHNR, CDR2 FQNEAQ (reference sequence). Here the CDR3 DNA reads TGTGCCAGCAGCTTCGGGTCTTTTAATGAAAAACTGTTTTTT. This sequence encodes CASSFGSFNEKLFF.

By proportion, this clonotype is medium-sized. The chain combines TRBV5-4 with TRBJ1-1; D may be TRBD1 (6 bases). This CDR3 region has 13 residues. Between the trimmed V and J ends, which lost 5 bases and 5 bases, there was a span of 13 bases. Germline CDR1 and CDR2: SGHNT and YYREEE (reference sequence). As DNA, the CDR3 is TGTGCCAGCAGACAGGGTGAGGGGACTGAAGCTTTCTTT. Residues: CASRQGEGTEAFF.

The chain is built from TRBV20-1 and TRBJ1-1, with TRBD1 identical over 10 bases. V was pared by 0 bases and J by 3 bases, with 19 bases of the junction left unmatched. Germline V gene sequence: CDR1 DFQATT, CDR2 SNEGSKA (reference sequence). The CDR3 runs 20 residues. DNA of the CDR3: TGCAGTGCTAGAGATGGCCCTGGCTGGACAGGGGGTAATGCGGACACTGAAGCTTTCTTT. It translates to CSARDGPGWTGGNADTEAFF.

This clonotype was observed at least ten times. The chain links TRBV5-6 to TRBJ1-2, with D unresolved. The germline CDR1 and CDR2 sequences are SGHDT and YYEEEE. This CDR3 is 14 amino acids long. Trimming left V 3 bases short and J 7 bases short, with 16 bases between. This CDR3 reads CASSSIGREVGYTF. The CDR3 DNA is TGTGCCAGCAGCTCGATCGGGAGGGAGGTTGGCTACACCTTC. Looking up the rest from reference TRBV5-6 and TRBJ1-2 gives the full variable domain: DAGVTQSPTHLIKTRGQQVTLRCSPKSGHDTVSWYQQALGQGPQFIFQYYEEEERQRGNFPDRFSGHQFPNYSSELNVNALLLGDSALYLCASSSIGREVGYTFGSGTRLTVV.

This clonotype occurred many times. This chain connects TRBV5-6 to TRBJ1-1; TRBD1 matches 8 bases. Germline assignment: CDR1 SGHDT and CDR2 YYEEEE. The CDR3 has 12 amino acids. Unmatched junction bases numbered 3, after V lost 3 bases and J lost 8 bases. In DNA, the CDR3 is TGTGCCAGCAGCTACGGACAGGGAGAAGCTTTCTTT. Translated, it gives CASSYGQGEAFF.

This clonotype was counted a few times. The chain employs TRBV5-1 and TRBJ1-1; 8 bases fit TRBD1. There are 17 residues in the CDR3. The junction had 15 bases not matched to a gene; V was cut back by 3 bases and J by 5 bases. Germline CDR1 is SGHRS and CDR2 is YFSETQ. The CDR3 DNA follows: TGCGCCAGCAGCTCCCGCCCATCTCAGGGGGCACAGACTGAAGCTTTCTTT. Translation gives CASSSRPSQGAQTEAFF.